These 9 T cell receptor beta chains were all obtained from the same sample, sequenced in a study of T-cell reconstitution after alpha-beta-depleted transplantation in children. Preparation of the TCRbeta library used unique molecular identifiers. TCRdb reanalysed the PCR reads using MiXCR and keeps one entry per CDR3 protein. The repertoire has around 360,000 distinct CDR3 sequences, around 10% of them found once; the top ten carry 2% to 3%. Specimen: PBMCs from the stem cell graft donor, collected from the stem cell graft. These receptor sequences come from a human donor who donated a stem cell graft to a child with acute lymphoblastic leukemia.

Only a few counts were recorded for this clonotype. This rearrangement joins TRBV7-9 to TRBJ2-5, with no clear D. Trimming removed 5 bases at V and 5 bases at J, with 15 bases between. The germline gives CDR1 SEHNR, CDR2 FQNEAQ (reference sequence). The CDR3 is made up of 14 amino acids. Here the CDR3 reads CASSQTTGSETQYF. The DNA of the CDR3 is TGTGCCAGCAGCCAGACGACGGGTTCGGAGACCCAGTACTTC. Variable domain in full (rest from reference TRBV7-9 and TRBJ2-5): DTGVSQNPRHKITKRGQNVTFRCDPISEHNRLYWYRQTLGQGPEFLTYFQNEAQLEKSRLLSDRFSAERPKGSFSTLEIQRTEQGDSAMYLCASSQTTGSETQYFGPGTRLLVL.

The chain joins TRBV5-1 to TRBJ2-3; perhaps D is TRBD1 or TRBD2 (6 bases each). CDR1 SGHRS and CDR2 YFSETQ come from the germline V gene. This CDR3 is 15 amino acids long. With 0 bases removed from V and 7 bases from J, the gap between germline ends came to 15 bases. In DNA form, the CDR3 reads TGCGCCAGCAGCTTGGTCGTAGGAGGGACAAATACGCAGTATTTT. Protein product: CASSLVVGGTNTQYF.

This clonotype was seen only a few times. The chain uses TRBV24-1 and TRBJ2-6, with D uncertain. CDR1 KGHDR and CDR2 SFDVKD come from the germline V gene. The CDR3 is 16 residues long. The V end lost 3 bases, the J end lost 0 bases, and 8 bases lay between the germline ends. This CDR3 is CATSDRTDSGANVLTF. For the CDR3, the DNA is TGTGCCACCAGTGATAGGACGGACTCTGGGGCCAACGTCCTGACTTTC.

CDR3 sequence: CASSLVASPSYEQYF. The CDR3 coding sequence is TGTGCCAGCAGCTTAGTTGCTAGCCCATCCTACGAGCAGTACTTC. The V and J genes are TRBV11-1 and TRBJ2-7; possibly TRBD2 for D (5 bases). CDR1 is SGHAT and CDR2 is FQDESV in the germline V gene (reference sequence). The CDR3 spans 15 residues. Trimming removed 1 base from V and 1 base from J, with 11 bases in between.

The chain joins TRBV29-1 to TRBJ2-7; 12 nucleotides match TRBD2. The germline V gene has CDR1 SQVTM and CDR2 ANQGSEA. The length of the CDR3 is 14 residues. Trimming cost V 5 bases and J 1 base; bases outside gene matches: 3. As DNA, the CDR3 is TGCAGCGTTTCCACTAGCGGGAGGTCCTACGAGCAGTACTTC. Encoded protein: CSVSTSGRSYEQYF.

This clonotype was seen at least ten times. The rearrangement uses TRBV5-1 and TRBJ2-5; D unresolved. The CDR3 covers 11 residues. Germline CDR1 SGHRS, CDR2 YFSETQ. V dropped 5 bases and J dropped 1 base, with 3 bases sitting between them. CDR3 protein: CASRIQETQYF. The DNA for the CDR3 is TGCGCCAGCAGGATCCAAGAGACCCAGTACTTC.

There are many counts of this clonotype. CDR3 region: CASSRGTARGNEQYF. In nucleotides, the CDR3 is TGTGCCAGCAGCCGTGGGACAGCCCGCGGGAACGAGCAGTACTTC. The rearrangement joins TRBV7-3 to TRBJ2-7, with D possibly matching TRBD1 (7 bases). V was pared by 5 bases and J by 5 bases, with 19 bases between. The germline gives CDR1 SGHTA, CDR2 FQGTGA. This CDR3 has 15 amino acids.

The table lists this clonotype with a few counts. The genes are TRBV20-1 and TRBJ2-2; D uncertain. Trimming cost V 3 bases and J 0 bases, with 26 bases left between them. CDR1 is DFQATT and CDR2 is SNEGSKA in the germline V gene (reference sequence). The CDR3 is made up of 20 amino acids. For the CDR3, the DNA is TGCAGTGCTAGGCCGTCGCCCAACCCTTCATTAAATGCGAACACCGGGGAGCTGTTTTTT. As protein: CSARPSPNPSLNANTGELFF.

This clonotype was found many times. The chain has TRBV28 and TRBJ2-6; 7 bases agree with TRBD2. There are 14 residues in the CDR3. Germline V gene sequence: CDR1 MDHEN, CDR2 SYDVKM. The V and J ends lost 7 bases and 4 bases, in that order; junction bases with no gene match: 4. In nucleotides, the CDR3 is TGTGCCAGCACACGACTAGCCGGGGCCAACGTCCTGACTTTC. Translating it yields CASTRLAGANVLTF. Supplemented by reference TRBV28 and TRBJ2-6, the full variable domain reads DVKVTQSSRYLVKRTGEKVFLECVQDMDHENMFWYRQDPGLGLRLIYFSYDVKMKEKGDIPEGYSVSREKKERFSLILESASTNQTSMYLCASTRLAGANVLTFGAGSRLTVL.